This is a list of T cell receptor beta chains from one sample in a study of T cell responses to AZD1222 COVID-19 vaccine. Clones were read by immunoSEQ multiplex PCR, and TCRdb kept only the in-frame ones, dropping some. The sample yields 150,000 to 200,000 clones, 94% seen once. Sequencing was performed on peripheral blood, taken 28 days after the second AZD1222 dose. The receptors derive from an adult who received the AZD1222 COVID-19 vaccine. CDR3s include the opening cysteine and the closing phenylalanine or tryptophan. The D gene is left open where the match is weak. For some rows the clone size is stated as once, few or many, or as a class when expanded; others skip it.

.	13	TRBV10-3	TRBJ1-2	.	TGTGCCATCGCTCCGGACGGAATTTATGGCTACACCTTC	CAIAPDGIYGYTF
.	14	TRBV19	TRBJ1-5	.	TGTGCCAGTAGTACCCGGGACATCTATCAGCCCCAGCATTTT	CASSTRDIYQPQHF
.	13	TRBV28	TRBJ1-2	.	TGTGCCAGCAGTTTCATGACAGATTATGGCTACACCTTC	CASSFMTDYGYTF
.	14	TRBV7-3	TRBJ2-3	.	TGTGCCAGCAGCCCATCCCCCGGTTCCGATACGCAGTATTTT	CASSPSPGSDTQYF
.	16	TRBV28	TRBJ2-2	TRBD2	TGTGCCAGCAGTCCGCCGGGGAGGGGAGTGACCGGGGAGCTGTTTTTT	CASSPPGRGVTGELFF
.	11	TRBV6-5	TRBJ2-5	.	TGTGCCGGACAGTACCAAGAGACCCAGTACTTC	CAGQYQETQYF
.	15	TRBV19	TRBJ1-4	TRBD1	TGTGCCAGTAGGGTCCAGGGGGCTACTAATGAAAAACTGTTTTTT	CASRVQGATNEKLFF
.	14	TRBV9	TRBJ2-7	.	TGTGCCAGCAGCGTAGACCACAGGGTGTACGAGCAGTACTTC	CASSVDHRVYEQYF
.	15	TRBV7-9	TRBJ2-1	.	TGTGCCAGCAGTACCACAGGTACGGGGATCCATGAGCAGTTCTTC	CASSTTGTGIHEQFF
.	13	TRBV6-1	TRBJ1-5	.	TGTGCCAGCAGTGAAAGGGGCAATCAGCCCCAGCATTTT	CASSERGNQPQHF
.	15	TRBV6-4	TRBJ1-6	TRBD1	TGTGCCAGCAGTTTAACCGGGACAGGGAATTCACCCCTCCACTTT	CASSLTGTGNSPLHF
.	16	TRBV28	TRBJ2-7	.	TGTGCCAGCAGCCCCGGTGCGGGGAGGAGGATATACGAGCAGTACTTC	CASSPGAGRRIYEQYF
.	15	TRBV6-5	TRBJ1-3	.	TGTGCCAGCACAACCTCAAGGTACTCTGGAAACACCATATATTTT	CASTTSRYSGNTIYF
.	15	TRBV7-2	TRBJ2-7	TRBD2	TGTGCCAGCAGCTTAGGGTCTAGCGGGACCTACGAGCAGTACTTC	CASSLGSSGTYEQYF
.	15	TRBV5-1	TRBJ2-2	TRBD1	TGCGCCAGCAGCTCAACAGGGGTATCGGCCGGGGAGCTGTTTTTT	CASSSTGVSAGELFF
.	17	TRBV19	TRBJ2-6	.	TGTGCCAGTAGCGTGATGGGGAGGATGTCTGGGGCCAACGTCCTGACTTTC	CASSVMGRMSGANVLTF
once	12	TRBV6-5	TRBJ2-7	.	TGTGCCAGCTCCAAGGTCAGGGAGGAGCAGTACTTC	CASSKVREEQYF
few	16	TRBV7-2	TRBJ1-2	.	TGTGCCAGCAGCTCTTCTCTGACAGCCTCACTCTATGGCTACACCTTC	CASSSSLTASLYGYTF
.	14	TRBV20-1	TRBJ2-2	.	TGCAGTGCTAGTCACAGAAAGAACACCGGGGAGCTGTTTTTT	CSASHRKNTGELFF
.	15	TRBV7-2	TRBJ2-5	TRBD1	TGTGCCAGCAGCGCACACCAGGGGGCGGGAGAGACCCAGTACTTC	CASSAHQGAGETQYF
.	18	TRBV5-1	TRBJ2-5	TRBD2	TGCGCCAGCAACAAAGAGCCTCGGGGGATAGCGGGCCAAGAGACCCAGTACTTC	CASNKEPRGIAGQETQYF
.	18	TRBV30	TRBJ1-6	TRBD1	TGTGCCTGGAGTGCCCGGGACAGGGGATTTACTTGGGGTTCACCCCTCCACTTT	CAWSARDRGFTWGSPLHF
few	13	TRBV28	TRBJ1-5	TRBD1	TGTGCCAGCAGGGACAGGGGTTATCAGCCCCAGCATTTT	CASRDRGYQPQHF
.	12	TRBV28	TRBJ1-2	.	TGTGCCAGCAGTAGCGAGGGGCAGGGCTACACCTTC	CASSSEGQGYTF
.	13	TRBV6-2/TRBV6-3	TRBJ2-7	.	TGTGCCAGCAGTTACGGACAGATATACGAGCAGTACTTC	CASSYGQIYEQYF
few	11	TRBV28	TRBJ2-4	.	TGTGCCAGCAGTCCCCGACGGATTCAGTACTTC	CASSPRRIQYF
.	13	TRBV12-3/TRBV12-4	TRBJ1-5	.	TGTGCCAGCAGCCAGGACAACAATCAGCCCCAGCATTTT	CASSQDNNQPQHF
.	16	TRBV27	TRBJ1-2	TRBD1	TGTGCCAGCAGTCTTACGGGACAGCATTCGCTTTATGGCTACACCTTC	CASSLTGQHSLYGYTF
.	14	TRBV6-5	TRBJ1-2	.	TGTGCCAGCATCCTCTCTATATCTAACTATGGCTACACCTTC	CASILSISNYGYTF
.	13	TRBV10-3	TRBJ1-1	.	TGTGCCATCAGAACCGTCGGGAGCACTGAAGCTTTCTTT	CAIRTVGSTEAFF
.	17	TRBV3-1/TRBV3-2	TRBJ2-7	TRBD2	TGTGCCAGCAGCCAAGGCACGGGACTAGCGGGCTCTCTCGAGCAGTACTTC	CASSQGTGLAGSLEQYF
.	13	TRBV6-5	TRBJ1-1	TRBD1	TGTGCCAGCAGTTACCGACAGGGTGCTGAAGCTTTCTTT	CASSYRQGAEAFF
.	16	TRBV28	TRBJ2-1	.	TGTGCCAGCAGCTGGGGGTGGGGATACTCGGACAATGAGCAGTTCTTC	CASSWGWGYSDNEQFF
.	14	TRBV5-4	TRBJ2-7	.	TGTGCCAGCAGCCCGGCGGGCGTAACCTACGAGCAGTACTTC	CASSPAGVTYEQYF